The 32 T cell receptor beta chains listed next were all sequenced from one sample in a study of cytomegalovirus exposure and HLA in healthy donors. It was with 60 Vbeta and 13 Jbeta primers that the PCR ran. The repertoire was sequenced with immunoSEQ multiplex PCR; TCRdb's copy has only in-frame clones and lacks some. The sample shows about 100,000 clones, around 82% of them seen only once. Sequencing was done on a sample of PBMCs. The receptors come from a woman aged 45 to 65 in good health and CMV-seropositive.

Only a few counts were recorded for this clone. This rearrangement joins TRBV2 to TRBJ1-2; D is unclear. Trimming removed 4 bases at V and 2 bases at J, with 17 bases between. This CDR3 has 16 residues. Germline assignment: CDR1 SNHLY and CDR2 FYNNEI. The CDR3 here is CASSAPGWGVNYGYTF. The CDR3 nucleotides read TGTGCCAGCAGTGCACCGGGCTGGGGAGTCAACTATGGCTACACCTTC.

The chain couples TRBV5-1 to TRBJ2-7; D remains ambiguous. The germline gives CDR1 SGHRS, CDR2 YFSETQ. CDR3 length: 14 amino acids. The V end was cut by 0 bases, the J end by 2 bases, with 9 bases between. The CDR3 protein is CASSLEGGPYEQYF. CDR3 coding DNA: TGCGCCAGCAGCTTGGAAGGCGGTCCCTACGAGCAGTACTTC.

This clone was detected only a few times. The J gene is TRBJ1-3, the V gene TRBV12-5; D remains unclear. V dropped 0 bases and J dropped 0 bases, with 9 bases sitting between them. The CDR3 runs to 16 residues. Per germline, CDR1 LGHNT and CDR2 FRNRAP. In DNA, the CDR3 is TGTGCTAGTGGTTTGGTCGGGATTAGCTCTGGAAACACCATATATTTT. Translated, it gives CASGLVGISSGNTIYF.

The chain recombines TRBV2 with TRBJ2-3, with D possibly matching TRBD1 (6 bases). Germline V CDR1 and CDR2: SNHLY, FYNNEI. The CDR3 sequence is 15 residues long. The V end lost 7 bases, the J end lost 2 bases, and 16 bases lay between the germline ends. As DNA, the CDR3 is TGTGCCAGCAATGGGGACACCTTAACCACAGATACGCAGTATTTT. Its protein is CASNGDTLTTDTQYF.

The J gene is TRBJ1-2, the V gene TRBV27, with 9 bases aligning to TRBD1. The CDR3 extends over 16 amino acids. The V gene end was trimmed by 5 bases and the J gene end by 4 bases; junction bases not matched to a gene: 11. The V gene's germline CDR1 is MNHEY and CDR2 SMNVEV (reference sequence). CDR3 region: CASSTRDRARGYGYTF. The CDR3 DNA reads TGTGCCAGCAGTACCCGGGACAGGGCCCGCGGCTATGGCTACACCTTC.

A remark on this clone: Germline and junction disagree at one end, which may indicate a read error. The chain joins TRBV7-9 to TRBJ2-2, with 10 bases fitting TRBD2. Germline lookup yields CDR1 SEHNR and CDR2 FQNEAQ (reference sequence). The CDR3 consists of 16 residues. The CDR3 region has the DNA TGTTCCAGCAGCTCAAGAGCGGGAGGGGGTCCCGGGGAGCTGTTTTTT. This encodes CSSSSRAGGGPGELFF.

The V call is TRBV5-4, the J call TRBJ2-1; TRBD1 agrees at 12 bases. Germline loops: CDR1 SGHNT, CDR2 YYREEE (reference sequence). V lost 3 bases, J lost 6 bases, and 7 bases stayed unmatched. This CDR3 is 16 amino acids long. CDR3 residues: CASSSGGTGGINEQFF. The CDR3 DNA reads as TGTGCCAGCAGCTCGGGTGGGACAGGGGGCATCAATGAGCAGTTCTTC.

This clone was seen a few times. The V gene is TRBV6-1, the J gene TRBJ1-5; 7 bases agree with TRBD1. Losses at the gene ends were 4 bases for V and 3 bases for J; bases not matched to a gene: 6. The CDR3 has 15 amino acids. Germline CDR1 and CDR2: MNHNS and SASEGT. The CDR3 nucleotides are TGTGCCAGCAGTGGAATCAGGGGGAACAATCAGCCCCAGCATTTT. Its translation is CASSGIRGNNQPQHF.

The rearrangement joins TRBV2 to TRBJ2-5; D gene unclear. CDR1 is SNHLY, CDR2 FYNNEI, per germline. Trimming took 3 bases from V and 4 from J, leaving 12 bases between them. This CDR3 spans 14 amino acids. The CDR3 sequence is CASSERRFGETQYF. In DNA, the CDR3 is TGTGCCAGCAGTGAGAGGCGGTTCGGAGAGACCCAGTACTTC.

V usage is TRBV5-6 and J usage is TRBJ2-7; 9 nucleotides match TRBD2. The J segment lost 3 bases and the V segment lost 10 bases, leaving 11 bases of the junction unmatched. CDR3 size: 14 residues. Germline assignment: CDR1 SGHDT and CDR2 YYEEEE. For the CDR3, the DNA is TGTGCCGCAGCGGGGGGCGGACGGAACTACGAGCAGTACTTC. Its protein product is CAAAGGGRNYEQYF.

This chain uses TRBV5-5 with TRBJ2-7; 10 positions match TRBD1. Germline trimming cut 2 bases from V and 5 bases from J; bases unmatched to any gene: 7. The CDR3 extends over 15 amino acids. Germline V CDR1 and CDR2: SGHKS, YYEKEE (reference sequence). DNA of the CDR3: TGTGCCAGCAGCTTCCGGGACAGGGGAAGCCACGAGCAGTACTTC. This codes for CASSFRDRGSHEQYF.

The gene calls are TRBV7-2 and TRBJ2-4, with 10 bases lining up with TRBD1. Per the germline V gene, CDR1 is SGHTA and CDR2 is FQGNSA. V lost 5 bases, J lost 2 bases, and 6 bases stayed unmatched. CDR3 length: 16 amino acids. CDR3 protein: CASSPGQGPTKNIQYF. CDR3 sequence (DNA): TGTGCCAGCAGCCCGGGACAGGGGCCAACCAAAAACATTCAGTACTTC.

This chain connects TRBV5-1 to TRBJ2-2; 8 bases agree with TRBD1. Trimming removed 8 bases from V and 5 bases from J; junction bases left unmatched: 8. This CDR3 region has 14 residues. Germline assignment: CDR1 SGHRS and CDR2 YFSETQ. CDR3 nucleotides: TGCGCCAGTTCAATACAGGGGGAAACCGGGGAGCTGTTTTTT. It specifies CASSIQGETGELFF.

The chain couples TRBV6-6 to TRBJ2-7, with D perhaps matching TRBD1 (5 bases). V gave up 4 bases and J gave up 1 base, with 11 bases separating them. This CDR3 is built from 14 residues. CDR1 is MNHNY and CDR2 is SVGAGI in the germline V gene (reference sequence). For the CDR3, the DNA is TGTGCCAGCAGTTTGGCAGGGCAGTCCTACGAGCAGTACTTC. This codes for CASSLAGQSYEQYF.

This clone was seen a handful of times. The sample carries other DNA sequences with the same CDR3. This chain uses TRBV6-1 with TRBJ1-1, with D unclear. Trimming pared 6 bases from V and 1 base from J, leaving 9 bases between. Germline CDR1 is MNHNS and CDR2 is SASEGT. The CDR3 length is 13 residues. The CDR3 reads CASSEVRNTEAFF. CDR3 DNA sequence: TGTGCCAGCAGCGAGGTTAGGAACACTGAAGCTTTCTTT.

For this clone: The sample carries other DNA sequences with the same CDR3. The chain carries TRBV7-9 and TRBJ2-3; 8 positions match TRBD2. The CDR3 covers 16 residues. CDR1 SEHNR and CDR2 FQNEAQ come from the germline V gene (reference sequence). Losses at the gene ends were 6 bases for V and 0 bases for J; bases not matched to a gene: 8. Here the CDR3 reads CASSPLAGSSTDTQYF. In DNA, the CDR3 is TGTGCCAGCAGTCCATTAGCGGGGTCTAGCACAGATACGCAGTATTTT.

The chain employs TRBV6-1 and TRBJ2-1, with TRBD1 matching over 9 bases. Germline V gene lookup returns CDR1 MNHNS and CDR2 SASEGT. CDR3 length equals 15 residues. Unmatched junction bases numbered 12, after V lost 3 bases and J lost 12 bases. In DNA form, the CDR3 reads TGTGCCAGCAGTGACGCCGGGACAGGGTTTCTTTGGCAGTTCTTC. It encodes CASSDAGTGFLWQFF.

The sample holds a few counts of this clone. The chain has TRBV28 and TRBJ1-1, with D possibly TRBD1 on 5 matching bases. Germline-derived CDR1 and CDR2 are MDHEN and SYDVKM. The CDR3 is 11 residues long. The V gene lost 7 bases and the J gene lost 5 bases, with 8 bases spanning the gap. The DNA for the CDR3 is TGTGCCAGCACCACAGGAACTGAAGCTTTCTTT. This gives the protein CASTTGTEAFF.

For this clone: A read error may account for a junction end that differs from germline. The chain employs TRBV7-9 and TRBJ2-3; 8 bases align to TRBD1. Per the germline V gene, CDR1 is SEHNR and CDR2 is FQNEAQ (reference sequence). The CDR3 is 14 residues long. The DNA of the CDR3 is TGTTCCAGCAGCGTGGACAGGGTGGTAGATACGCAGTATTTT. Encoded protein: CSSSVDRVVDTQYF.

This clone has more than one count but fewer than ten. The DNA of the CDR3 is TGTGCCTGGAGTGTAGAGCGGGTTGCCTACAATGAGCAGTTCTTC. Its protein is CAWSVERVAYNEQFF. The chain has TRBV30 and TRBJ2-1, with D maybe TRBD2 (6 bases). This CDR3 has 15 residues. CDR1 and CDR2 (germline): GTSNPN, SVGIG (reference sequence). Trimming left V 0 bases short and J 2 bases short, with 11 bases between.

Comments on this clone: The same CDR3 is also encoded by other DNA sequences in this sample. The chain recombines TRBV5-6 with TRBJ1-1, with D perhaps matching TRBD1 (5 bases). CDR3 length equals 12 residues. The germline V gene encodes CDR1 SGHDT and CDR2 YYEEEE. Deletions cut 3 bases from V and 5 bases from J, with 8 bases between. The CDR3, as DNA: TGTGCCAGCAGCTCTGGGGGGACTGAAGCTTTCTTT. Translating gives CASSSGGTEAFF.

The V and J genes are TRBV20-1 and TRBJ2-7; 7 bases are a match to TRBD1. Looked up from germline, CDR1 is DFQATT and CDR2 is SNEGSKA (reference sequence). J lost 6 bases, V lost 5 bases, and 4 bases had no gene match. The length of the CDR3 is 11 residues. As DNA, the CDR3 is TGCAGTGCTGAACAGGGGTTCGAGCAGTACTTC. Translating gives CSAEQGFEQYF.

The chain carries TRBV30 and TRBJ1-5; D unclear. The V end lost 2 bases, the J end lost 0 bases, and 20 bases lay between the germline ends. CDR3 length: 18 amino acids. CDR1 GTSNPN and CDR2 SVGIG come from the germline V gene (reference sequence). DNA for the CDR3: TGTGCCTGGAGTCCACCCGAACCCTACATAGCTAGCAATCAGCCCCAGCATTTT. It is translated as CAWSPPEPYIASNQPQHF.

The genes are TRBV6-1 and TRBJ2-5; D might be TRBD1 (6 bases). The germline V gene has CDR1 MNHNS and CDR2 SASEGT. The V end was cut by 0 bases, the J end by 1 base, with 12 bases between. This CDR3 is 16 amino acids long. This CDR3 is CASSEADWTAQETQYF. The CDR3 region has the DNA TGTGCCAGCAGTGAAGCAGATTGGACAGCCCAAGAGACCCAGTACTTC.

For the CDR3, the DNA is TGTGCCAGCAGCTTGATTCGGGGGAGTGGCACAGATACGCAGTATTTT. This sequence encodes CASSLIRGSGTDTQYF. The gene calls are TRBV7-9 and TRBJ2-3; D possibly corresponds to TRBD2 (6 bases). This CDR3 has 16 amino acids. Trimming removed 3 bases from V and 1 base from J, with 14 bases in between. Germline CDR1 and CDR2: SEHNR and FQNEAQ (reference sequence).

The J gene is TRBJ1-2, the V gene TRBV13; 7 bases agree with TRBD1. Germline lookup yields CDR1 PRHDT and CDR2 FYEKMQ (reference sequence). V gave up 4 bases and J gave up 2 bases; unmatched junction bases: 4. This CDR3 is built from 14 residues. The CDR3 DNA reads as TGTGCCAGCAGCTATCAGACAGGGAACTATGGCTACACCTTC. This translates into CASSYQTGNYGYTF.

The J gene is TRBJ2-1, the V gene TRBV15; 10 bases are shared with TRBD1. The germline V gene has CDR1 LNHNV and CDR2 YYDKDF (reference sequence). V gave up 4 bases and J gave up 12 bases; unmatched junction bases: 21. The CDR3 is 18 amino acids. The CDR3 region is CATSMRGQVGQGSSGQFF. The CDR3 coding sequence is TGTGCCACCAGCATGCGGGGGCAGGTGGGACAGGGGTCCTCGGGGCAGTTCTTC.

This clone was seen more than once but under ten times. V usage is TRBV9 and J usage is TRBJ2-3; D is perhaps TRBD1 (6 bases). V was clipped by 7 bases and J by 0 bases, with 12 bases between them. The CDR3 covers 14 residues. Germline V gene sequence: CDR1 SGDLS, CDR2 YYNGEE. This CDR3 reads CASRTDPSTDTQYF. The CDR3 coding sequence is TGTGCCAGCCGGACAGACCCTAGCACAGATACGCAGTATTTT. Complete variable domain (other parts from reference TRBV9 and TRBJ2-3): DSGVTQTPKHLITATGQRVTLRCSPRSGDLSVYWYQQSLDQGLQFLIQYYNGEERAKGNILERFSAQQFPDLHSELNLSSLELGDSALYFCASRTDPSTDTQYFGPGTRLTVL.

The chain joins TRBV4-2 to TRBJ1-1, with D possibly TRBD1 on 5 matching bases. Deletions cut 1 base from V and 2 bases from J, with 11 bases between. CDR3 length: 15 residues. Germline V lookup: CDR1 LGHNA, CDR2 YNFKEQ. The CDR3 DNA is TGTGCCAGCAGCCAAGTCCTGACAGTCAACACTGAAGCTTTCTTT. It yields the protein CASSQVLTVNTEAFF.

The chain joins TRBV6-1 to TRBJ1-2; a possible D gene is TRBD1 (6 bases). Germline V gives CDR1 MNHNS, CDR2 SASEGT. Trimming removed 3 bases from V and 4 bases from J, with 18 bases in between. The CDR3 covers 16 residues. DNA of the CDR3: TGTGCCAGCAGTGATTCAAGGGGGTTCTATATCTATGGCTACACCTTC. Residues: CASSDSRGFYIYGYTF.

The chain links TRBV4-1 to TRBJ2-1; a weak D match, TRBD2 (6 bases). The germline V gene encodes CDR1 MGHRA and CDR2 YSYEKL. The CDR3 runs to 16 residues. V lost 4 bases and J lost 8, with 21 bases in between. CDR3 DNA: TGCGCCAGCAGCCCTCTGGGGCGGGGCGGTGGGGATGAGCAGTTCTTC. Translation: CASSPLGRGGGDEQFF.

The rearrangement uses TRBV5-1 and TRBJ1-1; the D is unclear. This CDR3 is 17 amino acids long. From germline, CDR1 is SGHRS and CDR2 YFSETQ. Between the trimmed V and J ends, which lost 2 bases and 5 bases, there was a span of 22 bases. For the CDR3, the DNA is TGCGCCAGCAGCTTATCGGACGGTGGAGGGTTTAGGACTGAAGCTTTCTTT. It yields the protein CASSLSDGGGFRTEAFF.